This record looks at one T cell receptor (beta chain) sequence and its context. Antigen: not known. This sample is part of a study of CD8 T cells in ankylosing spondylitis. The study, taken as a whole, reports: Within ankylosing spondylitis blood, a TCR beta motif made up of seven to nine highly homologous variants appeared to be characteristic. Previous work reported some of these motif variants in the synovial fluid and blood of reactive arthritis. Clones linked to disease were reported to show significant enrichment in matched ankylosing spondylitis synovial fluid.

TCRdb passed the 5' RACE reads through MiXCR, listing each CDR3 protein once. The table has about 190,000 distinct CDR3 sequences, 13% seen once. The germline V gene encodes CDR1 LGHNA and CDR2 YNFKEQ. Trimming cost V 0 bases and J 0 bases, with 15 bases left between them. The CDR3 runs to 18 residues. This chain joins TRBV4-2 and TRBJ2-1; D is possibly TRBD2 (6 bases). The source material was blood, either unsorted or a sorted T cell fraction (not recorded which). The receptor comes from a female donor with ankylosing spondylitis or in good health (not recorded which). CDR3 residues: CASSQDDQRVSSYNEQFF. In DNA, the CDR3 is TGTGCCAGCAGCCAAGATGATCAGCGGGTTAGCTCCTACAATGAGCAGTTCTTC.